The entry that follows covers one T cell receptor (beta chain) sequence. Its antigen remains unknown. These data come from a study of cytomegalovirus exposure and HLA in healthy donors. Overall study findings and caveats: Some 150 TCR beta chains were listed as cytomegalovirus-associated.

CDR1 and CDR2 (germline): MNHEY, SVGAGI. CDR3 length equals 14 residues. The ends lost 8 bases at V and 2 bases at J; junction bases unmatched: 8. Sequencing used immunoSEQ multiplex PCR; TCRdb keeps in-frame clones, though not all of them. This sample has 150,000 to 200,000 clones, with more than 70% found just once. The receptor was derived from a man aged 25-40 years in good health and CMV-seropositive. The sequenced sample was PBMCs. This chain joins TRBV6-5 and TRBJ2-7, with 8 nucleotides matching TRBD2. The CDR3 is CASSAREGPYEQYF. CDR3 sequence (DNA): TGTGCCAGCTCGGCTCGGGAGGGCCCCTACGAGCAGTACTTC.